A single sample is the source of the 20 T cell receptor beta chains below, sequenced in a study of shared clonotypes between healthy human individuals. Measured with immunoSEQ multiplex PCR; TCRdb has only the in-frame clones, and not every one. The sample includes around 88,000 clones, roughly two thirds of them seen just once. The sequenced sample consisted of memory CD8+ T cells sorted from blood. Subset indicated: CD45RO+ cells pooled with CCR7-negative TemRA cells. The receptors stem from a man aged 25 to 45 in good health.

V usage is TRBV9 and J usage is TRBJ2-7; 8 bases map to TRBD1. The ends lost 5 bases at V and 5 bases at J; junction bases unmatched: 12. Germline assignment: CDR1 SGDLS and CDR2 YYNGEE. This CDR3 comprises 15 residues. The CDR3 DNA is TGTGCCAGCAGTCCCGGGACAGGAAAGCTCCACGAGCAGTACTTC. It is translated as CASSPGTGKLHEQYF.

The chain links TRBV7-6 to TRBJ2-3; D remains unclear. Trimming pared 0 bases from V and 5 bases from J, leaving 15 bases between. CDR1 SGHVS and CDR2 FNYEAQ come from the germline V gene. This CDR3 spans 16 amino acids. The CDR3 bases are TGTGCCAGCAGCTTAGCGGTTCTGGGGTCGGTAGATACGCAGTATTTT. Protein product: CASSLAVLGSVDTQYF.

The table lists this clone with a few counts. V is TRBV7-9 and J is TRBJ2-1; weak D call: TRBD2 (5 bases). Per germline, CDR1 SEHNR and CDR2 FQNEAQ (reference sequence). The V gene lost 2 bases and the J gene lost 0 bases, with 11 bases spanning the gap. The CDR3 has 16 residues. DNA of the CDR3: TGTGCCAGCAGCTTACCGGACTCGAGCTCCTACAATGAGCAGTTCTTC. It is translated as CASSLPDSSSYNEQFF.

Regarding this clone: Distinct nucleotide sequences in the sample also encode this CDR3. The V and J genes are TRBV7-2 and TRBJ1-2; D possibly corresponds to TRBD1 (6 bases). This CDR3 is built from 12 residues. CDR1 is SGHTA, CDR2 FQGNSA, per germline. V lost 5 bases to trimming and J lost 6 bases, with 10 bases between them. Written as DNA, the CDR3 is TGTGCCAGCAGCCCTCGGACAGATGGCTACACCTTC. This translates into CASSPRTDGYTF.

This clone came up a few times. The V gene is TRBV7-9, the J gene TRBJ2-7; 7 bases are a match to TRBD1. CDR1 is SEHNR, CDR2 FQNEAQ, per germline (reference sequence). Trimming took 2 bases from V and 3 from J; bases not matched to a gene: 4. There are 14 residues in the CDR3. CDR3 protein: CASSLTGVHYEQYF. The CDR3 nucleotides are TGTGCCAGCAGCTTAACAGGGGTCCACTACGAGCAGTACTTC.

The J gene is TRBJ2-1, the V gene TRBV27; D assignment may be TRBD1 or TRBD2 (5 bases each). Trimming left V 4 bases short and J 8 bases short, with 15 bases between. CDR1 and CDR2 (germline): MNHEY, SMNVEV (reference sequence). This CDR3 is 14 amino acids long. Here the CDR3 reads CASSSYGGFDEQFF. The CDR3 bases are TGTGCCAGCAGTTCTTATGGGGGTTTCGATGAGCAGTTCTTC.

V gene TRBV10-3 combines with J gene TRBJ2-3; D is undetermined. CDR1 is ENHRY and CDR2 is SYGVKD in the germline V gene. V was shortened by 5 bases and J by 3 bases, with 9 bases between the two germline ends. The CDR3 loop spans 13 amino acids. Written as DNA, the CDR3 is TGTGCCATCAGTCCCGGAGATACAGATACGCAGTATTTT. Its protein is CAISPGDTDTQYF.

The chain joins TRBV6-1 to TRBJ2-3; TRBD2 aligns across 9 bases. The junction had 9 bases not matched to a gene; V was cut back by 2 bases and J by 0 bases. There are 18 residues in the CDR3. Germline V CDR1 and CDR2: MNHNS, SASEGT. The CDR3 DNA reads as TGTGCCAGCAGTGAAATAGCGGGAGACATTTGGAGCACAGATACGCAGTATTTT. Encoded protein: CASSEIAGDIWSTDTQYF.

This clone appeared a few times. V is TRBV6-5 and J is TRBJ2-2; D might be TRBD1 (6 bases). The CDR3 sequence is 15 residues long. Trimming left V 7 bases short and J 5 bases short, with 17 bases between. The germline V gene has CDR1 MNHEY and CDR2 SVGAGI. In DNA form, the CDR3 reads TGTGCCAGCACCCAATTACAGGGTGTGACCGGGGAGCTGTTTTTT. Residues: CASTQLQGVTGELFF.

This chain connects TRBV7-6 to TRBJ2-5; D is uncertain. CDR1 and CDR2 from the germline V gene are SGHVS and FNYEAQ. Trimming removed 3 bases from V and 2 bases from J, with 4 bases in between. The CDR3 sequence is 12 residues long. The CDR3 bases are TGTGCCAGCAGCTTTTTACAAGAGACCCAGTACTTC. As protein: CASSFLQETQYF.

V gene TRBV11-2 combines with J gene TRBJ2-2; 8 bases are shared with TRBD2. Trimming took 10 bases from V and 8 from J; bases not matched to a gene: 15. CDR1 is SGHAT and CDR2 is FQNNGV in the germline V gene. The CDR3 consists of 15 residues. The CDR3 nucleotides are TGTGCCACAACAAGCGGGAGACCTTTTGAAGGGGAGCTGTTTTTT. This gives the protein CATTSGRPFEGELFF.

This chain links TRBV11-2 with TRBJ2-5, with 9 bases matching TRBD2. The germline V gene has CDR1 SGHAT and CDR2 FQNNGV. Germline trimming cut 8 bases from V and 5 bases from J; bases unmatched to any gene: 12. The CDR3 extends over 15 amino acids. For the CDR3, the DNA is TGTGCCAGCCGCGGGGGGGCGGGAGGCGCCGAGACCCAGTACTTC. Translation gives CASRGGAGGAETQYF.

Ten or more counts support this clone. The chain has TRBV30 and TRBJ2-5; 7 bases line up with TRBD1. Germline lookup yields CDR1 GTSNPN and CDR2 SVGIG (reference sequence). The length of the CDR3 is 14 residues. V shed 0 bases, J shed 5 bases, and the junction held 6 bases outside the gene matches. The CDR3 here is CAWSVQTGWETQYF. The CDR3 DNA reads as TGTGCCTGGAGTGTACAGACAGGGTGGGAGACCCAGTACTTC.

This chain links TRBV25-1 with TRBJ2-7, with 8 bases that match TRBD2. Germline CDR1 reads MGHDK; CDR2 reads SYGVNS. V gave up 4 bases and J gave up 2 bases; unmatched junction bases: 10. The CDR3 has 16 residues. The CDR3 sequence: CASSVPPGTRPYEQYF. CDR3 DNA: TGTGCCAGCAGTGTCCCCCCCGGGACTAGACCCTACGAGCAGTACTTC.

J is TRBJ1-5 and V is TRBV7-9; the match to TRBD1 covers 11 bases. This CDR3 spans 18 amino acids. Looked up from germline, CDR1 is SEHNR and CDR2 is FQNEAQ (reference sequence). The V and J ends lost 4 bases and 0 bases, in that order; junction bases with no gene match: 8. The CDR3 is CASSSPGQGDYSNQPQHF. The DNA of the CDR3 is TGTGCCAGCAGCTCGCCGGGACAGGGGGATTATAGCAATCAGCCCCAGCATTTT.

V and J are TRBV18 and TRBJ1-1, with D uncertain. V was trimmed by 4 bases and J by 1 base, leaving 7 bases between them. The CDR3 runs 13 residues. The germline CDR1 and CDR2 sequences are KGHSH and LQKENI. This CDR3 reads CASSQGQNTEAFF. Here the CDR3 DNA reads TGTGCCAGCTCACAGGGTCAGAACACTGAAGCTTTCTTT.

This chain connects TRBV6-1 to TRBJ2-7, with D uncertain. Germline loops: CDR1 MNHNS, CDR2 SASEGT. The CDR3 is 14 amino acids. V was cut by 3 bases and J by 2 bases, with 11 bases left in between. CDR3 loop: CASSDPSYAYEQYF. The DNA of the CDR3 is TGTGCCAGCAGTGATCCCAGCTACGCCTACGAGCAGTACTTC.

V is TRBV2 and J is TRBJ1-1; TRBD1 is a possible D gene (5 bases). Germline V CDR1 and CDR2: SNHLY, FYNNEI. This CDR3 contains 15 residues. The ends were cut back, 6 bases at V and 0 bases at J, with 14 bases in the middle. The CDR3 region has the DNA TGTGCCAGCAGCCACCTCGAGGGGTTGAACACTGAAGCTTTCTTT. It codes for CASSHLEGLNTEAFF.

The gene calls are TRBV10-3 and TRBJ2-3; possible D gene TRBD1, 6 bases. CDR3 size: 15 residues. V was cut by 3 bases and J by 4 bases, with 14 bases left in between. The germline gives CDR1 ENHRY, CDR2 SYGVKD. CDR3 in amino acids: CAISDVQGGADTQYF. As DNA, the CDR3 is TGTGCCATCAGTGATGTACAGGGCGGCGCAGATACGCAGTATTTT.

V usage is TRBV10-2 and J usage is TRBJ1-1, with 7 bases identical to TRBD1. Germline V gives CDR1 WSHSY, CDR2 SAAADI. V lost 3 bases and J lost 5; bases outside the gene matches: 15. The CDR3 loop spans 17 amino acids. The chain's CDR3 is CASSDFKGQRGGTEAFF. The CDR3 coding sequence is TGCGCCAGCAGTGATTTCAAGGGACAGCGAGGAGGAACTGAAGCTTTCTTT.